Detailed here is one TCR beta chain. Its specificity is unknown. Within the sample, other DNA sequences also encode this same CDR3. The data were obtained in a study of shared clonotypes between healthy human individuals. Study summary: Per donor, CD8 memory used one plate, CD8 naive used two, CD4 memory used three and CD4 naive used three.

Trimming removed 2 bases from V and 0 bases from J, with 8 bases in between. Germline CDR1 and CDR2: MDHEN and SYDVKM. This CDR3 has 14 residues. The run depth of the assay was deep. Method: immunoSEQ multiplex PCR; TCRdb's copy keeps in-frame clones and lacks some. The sample has about 1.5 million clones; around 97% are singletons. Study-wide findings and caveats: Non-shared clonotypes showed lower generation probabilities than clonotypes common to all four donors. At large depth, rarefaction still showed sorted-subset sequencing to be incomplete.

The chain recombines TRBV28 with TRBJ2-7; no firm D call. The clonotype originates from a man aged 30 to 45 in good health. The sequencing input was naive CD4+ T cells sorted from blood. The subset here: CD45RA+ positively selected. CDR3 sequence reads: CASSLDPSSYEQYF. CDR3 bases: TGTGCCAGCAGTTTAGATCCGAGCTCCTACGAGCAGTACTTC.